This T cell receptor (beta chain) came from a study of CD8+ T cells in alopecia areata. Turning to the study itself: Tofacitinib treatment spanned 6 to 18 months, with 6 months off drug afterward.

RNA was extracted and reverse transcribed into cDNA as the sequencing template. Clones were sequenced by immunoSEQ multiplex PCR, and TCRdb holds only the in-frame ones, with some missing. The sample lists over 120,000 clones; about 51% were seen once. The ends lost 3 bases at V and 10 bases at J; junction bases unmatched: 6. This CDR3 contains 14 residues. Germline CDR1 reads LNHDA; CDR2 reads SQIVND (reference sequence). Study-level findings and limits: Especially in alopecia totalis/universalis, lesional scalp showed greater clonality than normal scalp did.

The treatment denotes: oral pan-JAK inhibitor, 5-10 mg twice daily. In this sample, this clone turned up a few times. As yet, its antigen is unknown. The sequenced sample was CD8+ T cells sorted from blood, obtained at week 4, from a patient treated with tofacitinib. The chain links TRBV19 to TRBJ1-2, with 12 nucleotides matching TRBD1. The sequence came from a human donor with alopecia areata. The CDR3 DNA sequence: TGTGCCAGTAGTATTCGGGACAGGGGGCGCGACTACACCTTC. This encodes CASSIRDRGRDYTF.